Shown below are 12 T cell receptor beta chains from a single sample sequenced in a study of blood T cell repertoires in COVID-19. Produced via immunoSEQ multiplex PCR; TCRdb's table is partial and in-frame only. Counted here are 350,000 or so clones, around nine tenths occurring once; the ten biggest clones make up just under 4%. Sequences were obtained from peripheral blood. These receptors all stem from a woman aged 55-70 years with COVID-19, enrolled during active disease.

This clone has just one count. The J gene is TRBJ1-2, the V gene TRBV28, with D possibly matching TRBD1 (6 bases). Trimming pared 5 bases from V and 8 bases from J, leaving 15 bases between. The germline CDR1 and CDR2 sequences are MDHEN and SYDVKM. The CDR3 has 13 amino acids. CDR3 amino acids: CASSGGRLIGYTF. For the CDR3, the DNA is TGTGCCAGCAGTGGGGGCCGTTTGATAGGCTACACCTTC.

The rearrangement uses TRBV10-3 and TRBJ1-1; 7 bases fit TRBD1. The germline gives CDR1 ENHRY, CDR2 SYGVKD. The CDR3 loop spans 14 amino acids. The V segment lost 4 bases and the J segment 0 bases; nucleotides outside the gene matches: 2. The CDR3 spells CAISVQGVNTEAFF. CDR3 coding DNA: TGTGCCATCAGTGTCCAGGGGGTGAACACTGAAGCTTTCTTT.

The chain links TRBV29-1 to TRBJ1-5, with 9 bases that match TRBD1. Trimming at V came to 4 bases and at J to 4 bases, leaving 11 bases not matched to a gene. The germline V gene has CDR1 SQVTM and CDR2 ANQGSEA. CDR3 length equals 16 residues. This chain's CDR3 is CSVVVSGTGKNQPQHF. DNA of the CDR3: TGCAGCGTTGTGGTGTCCGGGACAGGGAAAAATCAGCCCCAGCATTTT.

The rearrangement uses TRBV19 and TRBJ2-1, with TRBD1 identical over 8 bases. Trimming removed 5 bases from V and 4 bases from J; junction bases left unmatched: 7. There are 15 residues in the CDR3. In germline, CDR1 is LNHDA, CDR2 SQIVND (reference sequence). This CDR3 reads CASSQDRASYNEQFF. The CDR3 DNA is TGTGCCAGTAGTCAGGACAGGGCCTCTTACAATGAGCAGTTCTTC.

V usage is TRBV19 and J usage is TRBJ1-5; a possible D gene is TRBD1 (5 bases). CDR1 LNHDA and CDR2 SQIVND come from the germline V gene (reference sequence). The CDR3 totals 15 residues. V was trimmed by 1 base and J by 1 base, leaving 8 bases between them. The CDR3 region is CASSIARQSNQPQHF. CDR3 DNA: TGTGCCAGTAGTATAGCCAGACAGAGCAATCAGCCCCAGCATTTT.

CDR3 DNA: TGCGCCAGCAGCTTGGGGCCGCAGGATAGCAATCAGCCCCAGCATTTT. It encodes CASSLGPQDSNQPQHF. The rearrangement joins TRBV5-1 to TRBJ1-5, with D uncertain. The CDR3 totals 16 residues. Trimming removed 0 bases at V and 0 bases at J, with 10 bases between. Looked up from germline, CDR1 is SGHRS and CDR2 is YFSETQ.

This chain links TRBV11-2 with TRBJ1-1, with D perhaps matching TRBD1 (5 bases). Deletions cut 8 bases from V and 4 bases from J, with 14 bases between. Germline CDR1 reads SGHAT; CDR2 reads FQNNGV. The CDR3 has 13 residues. This CDR3 reads CASGAVGGTEAFF. CDR3 in DNA: TGTGCCAGCGGGGCGGTGGGAGGCACTGAAGCTTTCTTT.

The chain has TRBV5-1 and TRBJ1-5, with D tentatively TRBD1 (5 bases). The CDR3 is made up of 16 amino acids. The germline gives CDR1 SGHRS, CDR2 YFSETQ. The V end lost 1 base, the J end lost 4 bases, and 15 bases lay between the germline ends. CDR3 nucleotide sequence: TGCGCCAGCAGCTTGTTGGGTGCAGGGTTGAATCAGCCCCAGCATTTT. Translating gives CASSLLGAGLNQPQHF.

The V and J genes are TRBV6-1 and TRBJ2-2; 9 nucleotides match TRBD2. From germline, CDR1 is MNHNS and CDR2 SASEGT. This CDR3 contains 16 residues. The junction had 6 bases not matched to a gene; V was cut back by 4 bases and J by 3 bases. The CDR3 spells CASSVSGGTYTGELFF. DNA for the CDR3: TGTGCCAGCAGTGTTAGCGGGGGAACTTACACCGGGGAGCTGTTTTTT.

This clone was detected only once. This chain links TRBV5-8 with TRBJ1-6, with 8 bases lining up with TRBD1. V lost 4 bases to trimming and J lost 6 bases; unmatched junction nucleotides: 9. The length of the CDR3 is 16 residues. Germline CDR1 reads SGHTS; CDR2 reads YDEGEE. The CDR3 bases are TGTGCCAGCAGCGGAGACAGGGGACTAACTAATTCACCCCTCCACTTT. It codes for CASSGDRGLTNSPLHF. Using reference TRBV5-8 and TRBJ1-6 for the parts outside the CDR3, the full variable domain is EAGVTQSPTHLIKTRGQQATLRCSPISGHTSVYWYQQALGLGLQFLLWYDEGEERNRGNFPPRFSGRQFPNYSSELNVNALELEDSALYLCASSGDRGLTNSPLHFGNGTRLTVT.

The V gene is TRBV27, the J gene TRBJ1-1; possible D gene TRBD1, 5 bases. Germline lookup yields CDR1 MNHEY and CDR2 SMNVEV (reference sequence). V was cut by 11 bases and J by 1 base, with 17 bases left in between. The CDR3 totals 14 residues. CDR3: CASFLRGGNTEAFF. The CDR3 DNA follows: TGTGCCTCCTTTCTCCGGGGGGGGAACACTGAAGCTTTCTTT.

This clone was seen many times. The rearrangement links TRBV19 to TRBJ1-5; no clear D. Germline V lookup: CDR1 LNHDA, CDR2 SQIVND (reference sequence). There are 13 residues in the CDR3. Trimming took off 8 bases at V and 7 bases at J, with 15 bases between the two ends. The CDR3 loop reads CASAAGIGQPQHF. The CDR3 DNA reads TGTGCCAGTGCGGCGGGGATCGGGCAGCCCCAGCATTTT.